Below, 25 T cell receptor beta chains from the same sample are listed, as sequenced in a study of blood T cell repertoires in COVID-19. TCRdb's copy holds only in-frame clones and misses some; the assay was immunoSEQ multiplex PCR. There are under 130,000 clones in the sample; around 81% occur only once, and less than 45% lies in the top ten. The sequenced sample consisted of peripheral blood. These receptors all stem from a man aged 80 or over with acute or convalescent COVID-19.

The chain uses TRBV5-4 and TRBJ1-1; TRBD1 might be the D (6 bases). V lost 4 bases to trimming and J lost 4 bases, with 20 bases between them. The CDR3 sequence is 16 residues long. CDR1 is SGHNT, CDR2 YYREEE, per germline (reference sequence). The CDR3 bases are TGTGCCAGCAGCCCGGGGGGGCAGGGTGATAGCACTGAAGCTTTCTTT. This sequence encodes CASSPGGQGDSTEAFF.

V is TRBV28 and J is TRBJ2-3, with 7 positions matching TRBD1. CDR1 is MDHEN, CDR2 SYDVKM, per germline. CDR3 length equals 14 residues. V lost 3 bases, J lost 5 bases, and 5 bases stayed unmatched. The CDR3 protein is CASSFRDRLDTQYF. CDR3 nucleotide sequence: TGTGCCAGCAGTTTCCGGGACAGATTAGATACGCAGTATTTT. The full variable domain, rest sourced from reference TRBV28 and TRBJ2-3, is DVKVTQSSRYLVKRTGEKVFLECVQDMDHENMFWYRQDPGLGLRLIYFSYDVKMKEKGDIPEGYSVSREKKERFSLILESASTNQTSMYLCASSFRDRLDTQYFGPGTRLTVL.

The chain recombines TRBV7-8 with TRBJ1-1; weak D call: TRBD1 (6 bases). Trimming stripped 2 bases from V and 4 bases from J, with 14 bases between. CDR3 length: 15 residues. The germline V gene encodes CDR1 SGHVS and CDR2 FQNEAQ. CDR3 in amino acids: CASSLQQGRVTEAFF. The CDR3 DNA follows: TGTGCCAGCAGCTTACAACAGGGCCGGGTCACTGAAGCTTTCTTT.

The rearrangement links TRBV6-5 to TRBJ1-3; D not resolved. Germline lookup yields CDR1 MNHEY and CDR2 SVGAGI. CDR3 length equals 14 residues. Trimming left V 6 bases short and J 0 bases short, with 9 bases between. The CDR3 spells CASRELSSGNTIYF. DNA of the CDR3: TGTGCCAGCAGGGAGTTGAGCTCTGGAAACACCATATATTTT.

The chain combines TRBV2 with TRBJ2-7; D is ambiguous. The CDR3 has 12 residues. CDR1 SNHLY and CDR2 FYNNEI come from the germline V gene. Trimming took 5 bases from V and 4 from J, leaving 9 bases between them. In DNA, the CDR3 is TGTGCCAGCAGTCTTAAACTATACGAGCAGTACTTC. Translating it yields CASSLKLYEQYF.

This clone was picked up one time. CDR3 in DNA: TGTGCCAGCAGAACCGGACAGAGAAACACTGAAGCTTTCTTT. Translation gives CASRTGQRNTEAFF. The V gene is TRBV6-5, the J gene TRBJ1-1; a possible D gene is TRBD1 (6 bases). The germline V and J ends were trimmed by 6 bases and 2 bases, with 13 bases remaining between them. The CDR3 contains 14 residues. CDR1 and CDR2 (germline): MNHEY, SVGAGI.

This chain joins TRBV2 and TRBJ2-2; D unclear. Germline V gene sequence: CDR1 SNHLY, CDR2 FYNNEI. The ends were cut back, 1 base at V and 6 bases at J, with 6 bases in the middle. The CDR3 contains 13 residues. For the CDR3, the DNA is TGTGCCAGCAGTGAAGGGAGCCCCGGGGAGCTGTTTTTT. It is translated as CASSEGSPGELFF.

The chain combines TRBV28 with TRBJ1-2; tentatively, D is TRBD1 (5 bases). The CDR3 spans 16 residues. The V gene's germline CDR1 is MDHEN and CDR2 SYDVKM. V dropped 8 bases and J dropped 0 bases, with 19 bases sitting between them. The CDR3 nucleotides read TGTGCCAGCTTTGTGAAAACAGGCCAAGCTAACTATGGCTACACCTTC. Protein product: CASFVKTGQANYGYTF.

The rearrangement uses TRBV27 and TRBJ2-5; weak D call: TRBD1 (6 bases). V dropped 5 bases and J dropped 0 bases, with 13 bases sitting between them. The CDR3 sequence is 15 residues long. CDR1 is MNHEY, CDR2 SMNVEV, per germline (reference sequence). CDR3 in DNA: TGTGCCAGCAGTCCTCGACGGACAGACCAAGAGACCCAGTACTTC. Protein product: CASSPRRTDQETQYF.

The rearrangement joins TRBV11-1 to TRBJ2-1; no definite D call. The CDR3 has 13 residues. Germline CDR1 reads SGHAT; CDR2 reads FQDESV (reference sequence). Trimming left V 7 bases short and J 5 bases short, with 12 bases between. CDR3 amino acids: CASTRSQNNEQFF. Written as DNA, the CDR3 is TGTGCCAGCACCCGTAGTCAAAACAATGAGCAGTTCTTC.

The chain couples TRBV2 to TRBJ1-2; 7 bases fit TRBD1. The CDR3 spans 14 residues. V was clipped by 2 bases and J by 4 bases; unmatched bases: 4. Germline CDR1 SNHLY, CDR2 FYNNEI. This chain's CDR3 is CASSEKGAGYGYTF. The CDR3 DNA follows: TGTGCCAGCAGTGAAAAGGGGGCGGGCTATGGCTACACCTTC.

This clone was counted once. This sequence joins TRBV7-9 and TRBJ1-4; 8 bases fit TRBD1. CDR1 SEHNR and CDR2 FQNEAQ come from the germline V gene (reference sequence). The CDR3 extends over 18 amino acids. V lost 5 bases to trimming and J lost 8 bases; unmatched junction nucleotides: 19. CDR3 nucleotide sequence: TGTGCCAGCAGCCCAATTATTTTCGACAGGGGAGGGAAAGAAAAACTGTTTTTT. As protein: CASSPIIFDRGGKEKLFF.

The chain has TRBV5-1 and TRBJ2-2, with D tentatively TRBD1 (6 bases). The CDR3 loop spans 14 amino acids. Germline V gene lookup returns CDR1 SGHRS and CDR2 YFSETQ. V lost 3 bases and J lost 6, with 12 bases in between. CDR3 coding DNA: TGCGCCAGCAGCTCGGGACAAATATCCGGGGAGCTGTTTTTT. This gives the protein CASSSGQISGELFF. Looking up the rest from reference TRBV5-1 and TRBJ2-2 gives the full variable domain: KAGVTQTPRYLIKTRGQQVTLSCSPISGHRSVSWYQQTPGQGLQFLFEYFSETQRNKGNFPGRFSGRQFSNSRSEMNVSTLELGDSALYLCASSSGQISGELFFGEGSRLTVL.

This clone was counted once. The rearrangement joins TRBV30 to TRBJ1-6, with 7 bases identical to TRBD1. Germline CDR1 and CDR2: GTSNPN and SVGIG (reference sequence). The V and J ends lost 6 bases and 8 bases, in that order; junction bases with no gene match: 10. The CDR3 runs 14 residues. The chain's CDR3 is CACPTARGDSPLHF. The CDR3 DNA is TGTGCCTGTCCCACAGCCAGGGGGGATTCACCCCTCCACTTT.

This chain connects TRBV5-6 to TRBJ1-6; D might be TRBD1 (6 bases). V was clipped by 4 bases and J by 4 bases, with 9 bases between them. From germline, CDR1 is SGHDT and CDR2 YYEEEE. The CDR3 spans 14 residues. The CDR3 region has the DNA TGTGCCAGCAGCGGTGGACAGTATAATTCACCCCTCCACTTT. This codes for CASSGGQYNSPLHF.

The V and J genes are TRBV5-1 and TRBJ1-2; 7 nucleotides match TRBD1. Germline values: CDR1 SGHRS, CDR2 YFSETQ. The J segment lost 2 bases and the V segment lost 0 bases, leaving 7 bases of the junction unmatched. The CDR3 spans 16 residues. The CDR3 sequence: CASSLEWDRRNYGYTF. CDR3 DNA sequence: TGCGCCAGCAGCTTGGAGTGGGACAGAAGAAACTATGGCTACACCTTC. Supplemented by reference TRBV5-1 and TRBJ1-2, the full variable domain reads KAGVTQTPRYLIKTRGQQVTLSCSPISGHRSVSWYQQTPGQGLQFLFEYFSETQRNKGNFPGRFSGRQFSNSRSEMNVSTLELGDSALYLCASSLEWDRRNYGYTFGSGTRLTVV.

J is TRBJ1-5 and V is TRBV19; D not resolved. Germline V gene data show CDR1 as LNHDA and CDR2 as SQIVND (reference sequence). The CDR3 runs 14 residues. Trimming pared 5 bases from V and 2 bases from J, leaving 10 bases between. The CDR3 here is CASSPGVRNQPQHF. The CDR3 bases are TGTGCCAGTAGTCCAGGTGTGCGCAATCAGCCCCAGCATTTT.

The V and J genes are TRBV7-3 and TRBJ2-1; D uncertain. Germline values: CDR1 SGHTA, CDR2 FQGTGA. The CDR3 has 12 amino acids. V was clipped by 5 bases and J by 10 bases, with 12 bases between them. The CDR3, as DNA: TGTGCCAGCAGCCCCTACTACTCGGAGCAGTTCTTC. Translation: CASSPYYSEQFF.

This clone was picked up a small number of times. The chain uses TRBV30 and TRBJ2-4; 7 bases map to TRBD2. Germline values: CDR1 GTSNPN, CDR2 SVGIG (reference sequence). The junction had 3 bases not matched to a gene; V was cut back by 0 bases and J by 7 bases. The CDR3 runs to 13 residues. DNA for the CDR3: TGTGCCTGGAGTGTAAACGGGAGGAACATTCAGTACTTC. Its translation is CAWSVNGRNIQYF.

CDR3 in amino acids: CASSLGRGTGVYEQYF. As DNA, the CDR3 is TGTGCCAGCAGCTTAGGGCGGGGGACAGGGGTCTACGAGCAGTACTTC. The chain joins TRBV11-2 to TRBJ2-7; 10 positions match TRBD1. The length of the CDR3 is 16 residues. V was pared by 1 base and J by 3 bases, with 6 bases of the junction left unmatched. Per the germline V gene, CDR1 is SGHAT and CDR2 is FQNNGV. The full variable domain, with the rest looked up from reference TRBV11-2 and TRBJ2-7, is EAGVAQSPRYKIIEKRQSVAFWCNPISGHATLYWYQQILGQGPKLLIQFQNNGVVDDSQLPKDRFSAERLKGVDSTLKIQPAKLEDSAVYLCASSLGRGTGVYEQYFGPGTRLTVT.

CDR3 region: CASSLGLPNNEQFF. CDR3 in DNA: TGCGCCAGCAGCTTGGGACTACCCAATAATGAGCAGTTCTTC. This chain connects TRBV5-1 to TRBJ2-1, with a weak D call TRBD2 (5 bases). Trimming removed 0 bases from V and 7 bases from J, with 11 bases in between. Germline CDR1 reads SGHRS; CDR2 reads YFSETQ. The CDR3 loop spans 14 amino acids.

The chain links TRBV19 to TRBJ2-1; 13 nucleotides agree with TRBD2. CDR1 LNHDA and CDR2 SQIVND come from the germline V gene (reference sequence). V lost 3 bases, J lost 6 bases, and 8 bases stayed unmatched. This CDR3 is built from 17 residues. CDR3 coding DNA: TGTGCCAGTAGTATTGCACTTACTAGCGGGAGGGCCAATGAGCAGTTCTTC. Translation gives CASSIALTSGRANEQFF.

The chain links TRBV7-2 to TRBJ1-2; D remains unclear. This CDR3 has 11 residues. Trimming left V 7 bases short and J 4 bases short, with 7 bases between. The germline V gene has CDR1 SGHTA and CDR2 FQGNSA. The CDR3 loop is CASTSFYGYTF. Written as DNA, the CDR3 is TGTGCCAGCACCAGTTTCTATGGCTACACCTTC.

This clone was seen a handful of times. The genes are TRBV20-1 and TRBJ2-1; D possibly corresponds to TRBD2 (5 bases). V was pared by 2 bases and J by 12 bases, with 11 bases between. This CDR3 comprises 11 residues. Germline CDR1 and CDR2: DFQATT and SNEGSKA (reference sequence). CDR3 in amino acids: CSARSDRGQFF. Here the CDR3 DNA reads TGCAGTGCTAGATCGGACCGGGGGCAGTTCTTC.

The chain has TRBV27 and TRBJ2-7; 8 bases are a match to TRBD1. CDR3 size: 15 residues. V lost 2 bases and J lost 3; bases outside the gene matches: 6. Looked up from germline, CDR1 is MNHEY and CDR2 is SMNVEV (reference sequence). CDR3 sequence reads: CASSLGYRGIYEQYF. CDR3 coding DNA: TGTGCCAGCAGTTTAGGGTACAGGGGGATCTACGAGCAGTACTTC.